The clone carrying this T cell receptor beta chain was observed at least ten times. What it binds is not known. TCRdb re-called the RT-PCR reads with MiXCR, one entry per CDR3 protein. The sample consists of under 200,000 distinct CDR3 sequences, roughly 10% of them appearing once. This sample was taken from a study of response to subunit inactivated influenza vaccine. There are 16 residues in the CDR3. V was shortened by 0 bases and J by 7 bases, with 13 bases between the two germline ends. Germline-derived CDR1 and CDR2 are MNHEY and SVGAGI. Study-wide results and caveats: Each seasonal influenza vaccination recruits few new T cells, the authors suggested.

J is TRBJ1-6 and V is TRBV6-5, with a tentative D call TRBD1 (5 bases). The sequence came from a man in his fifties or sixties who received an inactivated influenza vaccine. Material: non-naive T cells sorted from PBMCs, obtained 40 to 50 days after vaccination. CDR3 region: CASSYSYGQGNSPLHF. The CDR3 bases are TGTGCCAGCAGTTACTCGTACGGACAAGGGAATTCACCCCTCCACTTT.